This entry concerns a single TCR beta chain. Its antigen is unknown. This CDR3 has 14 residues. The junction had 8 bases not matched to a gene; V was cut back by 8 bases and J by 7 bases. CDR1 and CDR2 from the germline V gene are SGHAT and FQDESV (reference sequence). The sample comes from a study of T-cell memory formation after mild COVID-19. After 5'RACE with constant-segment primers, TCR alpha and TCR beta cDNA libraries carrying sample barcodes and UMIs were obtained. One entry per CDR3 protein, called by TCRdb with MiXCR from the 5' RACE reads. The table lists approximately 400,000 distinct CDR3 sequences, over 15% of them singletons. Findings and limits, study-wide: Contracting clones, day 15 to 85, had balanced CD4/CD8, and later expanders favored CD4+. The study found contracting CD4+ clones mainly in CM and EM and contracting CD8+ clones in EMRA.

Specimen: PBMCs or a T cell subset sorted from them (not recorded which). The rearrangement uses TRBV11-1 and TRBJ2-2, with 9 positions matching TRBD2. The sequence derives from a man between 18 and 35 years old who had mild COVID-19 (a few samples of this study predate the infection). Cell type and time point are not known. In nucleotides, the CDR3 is TGTGCCAGCGCGGGGGGGACGATGGTCGGGGAGCTGTTTTTT. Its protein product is CASAGGTMVGELFF.